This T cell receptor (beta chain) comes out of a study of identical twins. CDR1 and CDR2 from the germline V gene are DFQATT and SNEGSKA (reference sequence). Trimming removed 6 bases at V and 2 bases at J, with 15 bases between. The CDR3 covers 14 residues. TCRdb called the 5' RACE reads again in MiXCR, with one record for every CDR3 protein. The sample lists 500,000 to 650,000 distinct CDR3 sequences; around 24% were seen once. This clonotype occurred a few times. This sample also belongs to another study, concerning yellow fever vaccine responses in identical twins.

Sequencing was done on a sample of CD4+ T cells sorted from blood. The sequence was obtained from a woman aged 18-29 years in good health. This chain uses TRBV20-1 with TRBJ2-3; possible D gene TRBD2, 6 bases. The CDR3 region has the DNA TGCAGTGCCCGGGGACTGGACCACACAGATACGCAGTATTTT. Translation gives CSARGLDHTDTQYF.